This TCR beta chain was identified in a study of technical replicates of blood from several donors. Germline CDR1 and CDR2: SGHTA and FQGTGA. V was pared by 0 bases and J by 2 bases, with 15 bases of the junction left unmatched. CDR3 length: 20 residues. Produced via immunoSEQ multiplex PCR; TCRdb's table is partial and in-frame only. Altogether almost 70,000 clones are present, 85% to 95% being singletons, with the ten largest covering 0.35% to 0.45%. This chain joins TRBV7-3 and TRBJ2-5, with 10 bases that match TRBD1. The source material was T cells isolated from PBMCs. This TCR came from a human donor in good health. This CDR3 is CASSLTHWVSGTGDQETQYF. CDR3 nucleotide sequence: TGTGCCAGCAGCTTAACGCATTGGGTCTCTGGGACAGGGGATCAAGAGACCCAGTACTTC.